This TCR beta chain was captured in a study of shared clonotypes between healthy human individuals. Study-wide points: It was the few donors that limited the genetic and exposure-history diversity represented. Measured sharing among donors was expected to vary with sequencing depth.

Authors' analysis steps: Owing to the provision of junction-only sequences devoid of quality scores by immunoSEQ, filtering differed. Here immunoSEQ multiplex PCR was the method, and the copy in TCRdb shows in-frame clones only, minus some. The V and J calls and clone size come from that table; D and trimming were worked out from the DNA. The table shows some 530,000 clones, with 70% to 85% occurring only once. As to this clone: Its matching antigen is unknown.

Trimming took off 6 bases at V and 6 bases at J, with 15 bases between the two ends. The CDR3 contains 15 residues. Germline CDR1 MNHNY, CDR2 SVGAGI (reference sequence). The clonotype originates from a woman in her 40s in good health. Some clones in this sample may be carry-over from other donors' samples. Sequenced sample: PBMCs. The chain recombines TRBV6-6 with TRBJ1-6; possible D gene TRBD1, 5 bases. CDR3 DNA: TGTGCCAGCAGAGATCCGGGACGGACTAATTCACCCCTCCACTTT. Translating gives CASRDPGRTNSPLHF.